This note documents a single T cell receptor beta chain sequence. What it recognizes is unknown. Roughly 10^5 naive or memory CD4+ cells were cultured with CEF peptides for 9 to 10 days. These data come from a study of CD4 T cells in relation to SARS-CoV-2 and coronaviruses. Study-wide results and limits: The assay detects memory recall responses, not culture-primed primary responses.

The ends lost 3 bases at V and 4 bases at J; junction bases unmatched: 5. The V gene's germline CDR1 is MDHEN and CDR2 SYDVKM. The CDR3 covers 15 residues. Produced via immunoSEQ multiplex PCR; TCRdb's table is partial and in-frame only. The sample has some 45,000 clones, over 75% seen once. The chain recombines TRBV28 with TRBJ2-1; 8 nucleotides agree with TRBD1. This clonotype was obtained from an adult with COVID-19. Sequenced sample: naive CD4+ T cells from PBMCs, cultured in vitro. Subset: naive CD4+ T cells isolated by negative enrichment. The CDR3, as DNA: TGTGCCAGCAGTTTCGGGACAGGCGGTTACAATGAGCAGTTCTTC. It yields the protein CASSFGTGGYNEQFF.